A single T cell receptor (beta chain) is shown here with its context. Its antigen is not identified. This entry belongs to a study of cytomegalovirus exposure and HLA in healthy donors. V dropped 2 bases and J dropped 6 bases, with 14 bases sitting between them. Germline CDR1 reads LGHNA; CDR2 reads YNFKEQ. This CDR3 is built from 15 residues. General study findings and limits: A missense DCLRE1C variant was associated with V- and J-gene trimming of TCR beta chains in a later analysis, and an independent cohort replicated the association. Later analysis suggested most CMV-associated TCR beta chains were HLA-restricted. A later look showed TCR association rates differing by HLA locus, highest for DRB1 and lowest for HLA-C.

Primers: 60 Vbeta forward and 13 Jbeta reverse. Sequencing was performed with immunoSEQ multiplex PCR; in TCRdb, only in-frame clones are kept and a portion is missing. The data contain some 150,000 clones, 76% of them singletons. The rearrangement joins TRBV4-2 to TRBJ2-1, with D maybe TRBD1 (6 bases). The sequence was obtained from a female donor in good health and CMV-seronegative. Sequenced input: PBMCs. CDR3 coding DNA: TGTGCCAGCAGCCAAAACAGGGTTAGGCGCAATGAGCAGTTCTTC. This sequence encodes CASSQNRVRRNEQFF.